Shown below are 20 T cell receptor beta chains from a single sample sequenced in a study of T-cell memory formation after mild COVID-19. Via MiXCR, TCRdb re-called the 5' RACE reads, giving one row per CDR3 protein. The sample lists approximately 300,000 distinct CDR3 sequences; approximately 16% were seen once. The sample consisted of PBMCs or a T cell subset sorted from them (not recorded which). The receptor set was obtained from a man between 18 and 29 years old who had mild COVID-19 (a few samples of this study predate the infection). Cell type and time point are not known.

This clonotype was recorded a few times. The V gene is TRBV6-2 or TRBV6-3, the J gene TRBJ2-3, with 9 bases identical to TRBD1. Per the germline V gene, CDR1 is MNHEY and CDR2 is SVGEGT. This CDR3 comprises 16 residues. Trimming took 6 bases from V and 3 from J; bases not matched to a gene: 10. The CDR3 loop reads CASRDPGQGTTDTQYF. The CDR3 DNA reads TGTGCCAGCAGGGACCCGGGACAGGGAACTACAGATACGCAGTATTTT.

V usage is TRBV11-1 and J usage is TRBJ2-3; D remains unclear. V dropped 3 bases and J dropped 2 bases, with 12 bases sitting between them. The germline V gene encodes CDR1 SGHAT and CDR2 FQDESV (reference sequence). The CDR3 consists of 15 residues. The CDR3 sequence is CASSFDWADTDTQYF. The CDR3 DNA reads TGTGCCAGCAGCTTCGACTGGGCGGACACAGATACGCAGTATTTT.

This clonotype turned up a few times. This chain uses TRBV7-2 with TRBJ2-1; TRBD2 is a possible D gene (7 bases). V gave up 2 bases and J gave up 7 bases, with 18 bases separating them. The CDR3 length is 16 residues. Germline-derived CDR1 and CDR2 are SGHTA and FQGNSA. CDR3 DNA: TGTGCCAGCAGCTTACTAGTGGGGGGGGCCGGTAATGAGCAGTTCTTC. This translates into CASSLLVGGAGNEQFF.

There are many counts of this clonotype. V is TRBV9 and J is TRBJ1-5; the match to TRBD1 covers 7 bases. The J segment lost 6 bases and the V segment lost 3 bases, leaving 6 bases of the junction unmatched. In germline, CDR1 is SGDLS, CDR2 YYNGEE. This CDR3 is built from 14 residues. In nucleotides, the CDR3 is TGTGCCAGCAGCGGCACAGGGGTCGGTCAGCCCCAGCATTTT. Its translation: CASSGTGVGQPQHF.

There are many counts of this clonotype. This chain joins TRBV12-3 or TRBV12-4 and TRBJ2-4; D not certain. This CDR3 is built from 14 residues. V was trimmed by 3 bases and J by 1 base, leaving 7 bases between them. The CDR3 sequence: CASSFSQAKNIQYF. CDR3 DNA sequence: TGTGCCAGCAGTTTTTCCCAGGCCAAAAACATTCAGTACTTC.

The V gene is TRBV7-2, the J gene TRBJ1-1, with D uncertain. The V gene lost 1 base and the J gene lost 4 bases, with 13 bases spanning the gap. Germline-derived CDR1 and CDR2 are SGHTA and FQGNSA. There are 15 residues in the CDR3. CDR3 sequence: CASSLVDLPGTEAFF. Here the CDR3 DNA reads TGTGCCAGCAGCTTAGTAGACTTACCAGGCACTGAAGCTTTCTTT.

This clonotype was counted a few times. The chain employs TRBV7-2 and TRBJ1-6, with D maybe TRBD1 (5 bases). Looked up from germline, CDR1 is SGHTA and CDR2 is FQGNSA. V lost 2 bases and J 8 bases, leaving 7 bases between the germline ends. This CDR3 spans 13 amino acids. The CDR3: CASSLQGYSPLHF. In DNA form, the CDR3 reads TGTGCCAGCAGCTTACAGGGTTATTCACCCCTCCACTTT.

This clonotype has a handful of counts. This sequence joins TRBV5-1 and TRBJ1-1; D gene uncertain. Germline V gene data show CDR1 as SGHRS and CDR2 as YFSETQ. This CDR3 contains 14 residues. V was shortened by 3 bases and J by 6 bases, with 15 bases between the two germline ends. CDR3 region: CASSSTPQESEAFF. The DNA for the CDR3 is TGCGCCAGCAGCTCGACGCCCCAGGAGTCTGAAGCTTTCTTT. Full variable domain (outside the CDR3, taken from reference TRBV5-1 and TRBJ1-1): KAGVTQTPRYLIKTRGQQVTLSCSPISGHRSVSWYQQTPGQGLQFLFEYFSETQRNKGNFPGRFSGRQFSNSRSEMNVSTLELGDSALYLCASSSTPQESEAFFGQGTRLTVV.

The chain is built from TRBV4-2 and TRBJ1-1, with 11 bases matching TRBD1. The CDR3 length is 20 residues. V shed 1 base, J shed 4 bases, and the junction held 17 bases outside the gene matches. Germline CDR1 reads LGHNA; CDR2 reads YNFKEQ. The CDR3 region has the DNA TGTGCCAGCAGCCAAGTAGGGTATGGGACAGGGGGGTTGTATGTCACTGAAGCTTTCTTT. Its protein product is CASSQVGYGTGGLYVTEAFF.

The rearrangement links TRBV18 to TRBJ1-1; tentatively, D is TRBD1 (5 bases). The ends were cut back, 6 bases at V and 4 bases at J, with 9 bases in the middle. This CDR3 comprises 12 residues. Germline V gene lookup returns CDR1 KGHSH and CDR2 LQKENI. The CDR3 is CASSARGTEAFF. In DNA form, the CDR3 reads TGTGCCAGCTCCGCGAGGGGCACTGAAGCTTTCTTT.

The rearrangement uses TRBV5-1 and TRBJ1-2, with D hard to call. The CDR3 is 14 residues long. V lost 2 bases, J lost 3 bases, and 11 bases lay in between. CDR1 SGHRS and CDR2 YFSETQ come from the germline V gene. The DNA of the CDR3 is TGCGCCAGCAGCTTCGGCAGTCTCGACTATGGCTACACCTTC. Its translation: CASSFGSLDYGYTF.

This clonotype was observed a handful of times. The V gene is TRBV12-3 or TRBV12-4, the J gene TRBJ1-4; D not certain. This CDR3 comprises 13 residues. Trimming removed 6 bases at V and 0 bases at J, with 5 bases between. The CDR3 is CASRVSTNEKLFF. The CDR3 DNA follows: TGTGCCAGCAGGGTGTCAACTAATGAAAAACTGTTTTTT.

This chain uses TRBV15 with TRBJ2-1; 7 bases agree with TRBD2. V shed 5 bases and J 5 bases; nucleotides not matched to a gene: 21. In germline, CDR1 is LNHNV, CDR2 YYDKDF (reference sequence). The CDR3 sequence is 19 residues long. CDR3 amino acids: CATSRFYRRLAGPHNEQFF. DNA for the CDR3: TGTGCCACCAGCCGCTTCTACCGCCGACTAGCCGGTCCCCACAATGAGCAGTTCTTC. The whole variable domain, remainder taken from reference TRBV15 and TRBJ2-1, is DAMVIQNPRYQVTQFGKPVTLSCSQTLNHNVMYWYQQKSSQAPKLLFHYYDKDFNNEADTPDNFQSRRPNTSFCFLDIRSPGLGDTAMYLCATSRFYRRLAGPHNEQFFGPGTRLTVL.

There are a few counts of this clonotype. The gene calls are TRBV6-2 or TRBV6-3 and TRBJ2-3; 7 nucleotides agree with TRBD2. Unmatched junction bases numbered 11, after V lost 0 bases and J lost 2 bases. There are 18 residues in the CDR3. Germline loops: CDR1 MNHEY, CDR2 SVGEGT. This CDR3 reads CASSYSNEPGLPTDTQYF. In nucleotides, the CDR3 is TGTGCCAGCAGTTACTCGAATGAACCGGGACTACCCACAGATACGCAGTATTTT.

At least ten counts were recorded for this clonotype. This chain links TRBV12-3 or TRBV12-4 with TRBJ2-1; D might be TRBD1 (7 bases). This CDR3 is 13 amino acids long. V gave up 2 bases and J gave up 9 bases, with 11 bases separating them. Here the CDR3 reads CASSLRGTVEQFF. CDR3 sequence (DNA): TGTGCCAGCAGTTTACGCGGGACAGTTGAGCAGTTCTTC.

This clonotype was seen more than once but under ten times. The chain is built from TRBV4-3 and TRBJ2-3; maybe TRBD2 (5 bases). The CDR3 totals 13 residues. The V gene lost 4 bases and the J gene lost 5 bases, with 10 bases spanning the gap. From germline, CDR1 is LGHNA and CDR2 YSLEER. The CDR3 loop reads CASSRAEGDTQYF. DNA of the CDR3: TGCGCCAGCAGCCGAGCCGAGGGAGATACGCAGTATTTT.

The rearrangement joins TRBV28 to TRBJ2-5; 8 bases agree with TRBD2. With V trimmed by 8 bases and J by 7 bases, 9 bases remained unmatched. The CDR3 extends over 13 amino acids. From germline, CDR1 is MDHEN and CDR2 SYDVKM. The CDR3, as DNA: TGTGCCAGCGTCGGGGGGGGCGCGACGACCCAGTACTTC. Translated: CASVGGGATTQYF.

This rearrangement joins TRBV2 to TRBJ1-5; D possibly corresponds to TRBD1 (6 bases). The CDR3 sequence is 14 residues long. The V gene lost 8 bases and the J gene lost 4 bases, with 15 bases spanning the gap. In germline, CDR1 is SNHLY, CDR2 FYNNEI. Here the CDR3 DNA reads TGTGCCAGCGGGGACAAAGGGGAAAATCAGCCCCAGCATTTT. Protein product: CASGDKGENQPQHF. Supplemented by reference TRBV2 and TRBJ1-5, the full variable domain reads EPEVTQTPSHQVTQMGQEVILRCVPISNHLYFYWYRQILGQKVEFLVSFYNNEISEKSEIFDDQFSVERPDGSNFTLKIRSTKLEDSAMYFCASGDKGENQPQHFGDGTRLSIL.

The CDR3 region is CSVVGSPASYNEQFF. The CDR3 bases are TGCAGCGTTGTAGGCAGCCCCGCAAGCTACAATGAGCAGTTCTTC. This chain connects TRBV29-1 to TRBJ2-1; no reliable D call. Germline V gives CDR1 SQVTM, CDR2 ANQGSEA. Trimming pared 4 bases from V and 3 bases from J, leaving 16 bases between. CDR3 length: 15 amino acids.

This clonotype turned up a few times. The chain is built from TRBV27 and TRBJ2-7; possibly TRBD2 for D (6 bases). Looked up from germline, CDR1 is MNHEY and CDR2 is SMNVEV (reference sequence). Trimming removed 2 bases at V and 3 bases at J, with 8 bases between. CDR3 length: 13 residues. The CDR3 region is CASSLRRDYEQYF. CDR3 in DNA: TGTGCCAGCAGTTTAAGGAGGGACTACGAGCAGTACTTC.